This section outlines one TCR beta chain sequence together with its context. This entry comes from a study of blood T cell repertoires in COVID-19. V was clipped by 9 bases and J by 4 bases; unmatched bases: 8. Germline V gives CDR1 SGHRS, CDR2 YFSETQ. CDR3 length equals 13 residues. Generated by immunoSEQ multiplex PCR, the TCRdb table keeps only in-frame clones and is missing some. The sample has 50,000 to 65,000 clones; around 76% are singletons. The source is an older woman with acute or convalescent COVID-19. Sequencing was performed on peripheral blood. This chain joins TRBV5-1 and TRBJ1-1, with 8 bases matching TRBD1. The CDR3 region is CATNTGTGTEAFF. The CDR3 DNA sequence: TGCGCCACCAACACCGGGACAGGCACTGAAGCTTTCTTT. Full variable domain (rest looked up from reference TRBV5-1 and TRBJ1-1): KAGVTQTPRYLIKTRGQQVTLSCSPISGHRSVSWYQQTPGQGLQFLFEYFSETQRNKGNFPGRFSGRQFSNSRSEMNVSTLELGDSALYLCATNTGTGTEAFFGQGTRLTVV.